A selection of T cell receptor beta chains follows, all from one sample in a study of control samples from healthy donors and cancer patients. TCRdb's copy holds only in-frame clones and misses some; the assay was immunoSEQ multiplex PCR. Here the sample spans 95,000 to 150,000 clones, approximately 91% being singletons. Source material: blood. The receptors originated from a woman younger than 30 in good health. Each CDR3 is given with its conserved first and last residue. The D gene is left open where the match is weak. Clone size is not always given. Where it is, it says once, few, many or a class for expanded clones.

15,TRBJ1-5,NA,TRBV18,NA,TGTGCCAGCTCACCGGAAATGCTCACCAATCAGCCCCAGCATTTT,CASSPEMLTNQPQHF
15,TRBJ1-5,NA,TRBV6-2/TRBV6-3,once,TGTGCCAGCAGTTACTCCCTCGGGGGAAATCAGCCCCAGCATTTT,CASSYSLGGNQPQHF
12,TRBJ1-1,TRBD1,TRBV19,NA,TGTGCCAGTAGTGGGGGACAGAAAGAAGCTTTCTTT,CASSGGQKEAFF
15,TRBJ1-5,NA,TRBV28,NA,TGTGCCAGCAGTTTGGGGTCTTCTCCCAATCAGCCCCAGCATTTT,CASSLGSSPNQPQHF
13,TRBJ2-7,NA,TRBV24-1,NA,TGTGCCACCAGTGATTGGACGTCTCGGGAGCAGTACTTC,CATSDWTSREQYF
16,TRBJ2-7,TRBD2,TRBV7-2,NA,TGTGCCAGCAGCTTAGCCGGGGGGGCGAGTTCCTACGAGCAGTACTTC,CASSLAGGASSYEQYF
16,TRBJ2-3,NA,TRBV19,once,TGTGCCAGTAGTAGCACCGGGACCCACTCAGGGGATACGCAGTATTTT,CASSSTGTHSGDTQYF
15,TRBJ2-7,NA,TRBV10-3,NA,TGTGCCATCAGGGCCGGTGGTTCCGGACTCTACGAGCAGTACTTC,CAIRAGGSGLYEQYF
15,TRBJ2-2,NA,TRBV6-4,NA,TGTGCCAGCAGTGACTCCAGCGCGGCCACCGGGGAGCTGTTTTTT,CASSDSSAATGELFF
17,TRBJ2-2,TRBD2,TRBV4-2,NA,TGTGCCAGCAGCCAAGGAGGGACTAGCGGGAACGCCGGGGAGCTGTTTTTT,CASSQGGTSGNAGELFF
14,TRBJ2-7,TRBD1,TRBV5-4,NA,TGTGCCAGCAGCTTGGAAACAGGGGGGCACGAGCAGTACTTC,CASSLETGGHEQYF
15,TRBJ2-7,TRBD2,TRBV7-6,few,TGTGCCAGCAGCTCGGAAATACTAGCGATCCACGAGCAGTACTTC,CASSSEILAIHEQYF
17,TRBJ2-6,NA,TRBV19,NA,TGTGCCAGTAGTATAGAAGAGCTCAGCTCTGGGGCCAACGTCCTGACTTTC,CASSIEELSSGANVLTF
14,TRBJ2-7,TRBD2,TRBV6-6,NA,TGTGCCAGCAGTCAAACTAGCGGGCACTACGAGCAGTACTTC,CASSQTSGHYEQYF
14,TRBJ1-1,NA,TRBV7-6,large,TGTGCCAGCAGCTTACAGGGGTTGAACACTGAAGCTTTCTTT,CASSLQGLNTEAFF
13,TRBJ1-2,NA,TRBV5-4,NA,TGTGCCAGCAGCTTTCAGGGAAACTATGGCTACACCTTC,CASSFQGNYGYTF
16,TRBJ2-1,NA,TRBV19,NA,TGTGCCAGTAGCGATCAGGGACCTTCGACTAGGTATGAGCAGTTCTTC,CASSDQGPSTRYEQFF
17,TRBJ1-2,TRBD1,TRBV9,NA,TGTGCCAGCAGCGTCGACAGGGAAAAGCCTCTTGGCTATGGCTACACCTTC,CASSVDREKPLGYGYTF
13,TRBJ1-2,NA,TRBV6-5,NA,TGTGCCAGCAGTCTGACACTTAACTATGGCTACACCTTC,CASSLTLNYGYTF
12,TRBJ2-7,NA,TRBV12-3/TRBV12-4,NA,TGTGCCAGCACCTCGACACTCTACGAGCAGTACTTC,CASTSTLYEQYF
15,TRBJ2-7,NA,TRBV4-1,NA,TGCGCCAGCAGCCAAGATCTAAGGAGCTCCTACGAGCAGTACTTC,CASSQDLRSSYEQYF
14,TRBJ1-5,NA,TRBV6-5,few,TGTGCCAGCAGTTCCCACAGGGGCAATCAGCCCCAGCATTTT,CASSSHRGNQPQHF
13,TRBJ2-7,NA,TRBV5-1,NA,TGCGCCAGCAGCTTCGACTCGCTCTACGAGCAGTACTTC,CASSFDSLYEQYF
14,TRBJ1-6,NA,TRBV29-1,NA,TGCAGCGTTGCGGGGGACAACAAGAATTCACCCCTCCACTTT,CSVAGDNKNSPLHF
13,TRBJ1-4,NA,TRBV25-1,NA,TGTGCCAGCAGTGAATATTTAGGGGGGAAAATTTATTTT,CASSEYLGGKIYF
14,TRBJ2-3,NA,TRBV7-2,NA,TGTGCCAGCAGCTTACAAAGTAGCACAGATACGCAGTATTTT,CASSLQSSTDTQYF
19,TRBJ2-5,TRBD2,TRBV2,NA,TGTGCCAGCAGTGCTCCCGGGACTAGCGGGGGGGCCTTCCAAGAGACCCAGTACTTC,CASSAPGTSGGAFQETQYF
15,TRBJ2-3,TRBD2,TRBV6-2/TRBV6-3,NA,TGTGCCAGCAGTCTTACTAGCGGGGGGGCGCATACGCAGTATTTT,CASSLTSGGAHTQYF
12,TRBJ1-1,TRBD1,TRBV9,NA,TGTGCCAGCAGCCTGACAGGGGGTGAAGCTTTCTTT,CASSLTGGEAFF
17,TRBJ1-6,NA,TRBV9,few,TGTGCCAGCAGCGGGGGCCCTACGAGCTCCTATAATTCACCCCTCCACTTT,CASSGGPTSSYNSPLHF
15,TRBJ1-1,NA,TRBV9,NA,TGTGCCAGCAGCGGGACACCGACCGAGAACACTGAAGCTTTCTTT,CASSGTPTENTEAFF
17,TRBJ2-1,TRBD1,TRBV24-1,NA,TGTGCCACCAGTGATCCCAGTGGGACAGGCTCCCACAATGAGCAGTTCTTC,CATSDPSGTGSHNEQFF
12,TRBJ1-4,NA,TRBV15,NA,TGTGCCACCAGCAGAGGGGTCGAAAAACTGTTTTTT,CATSRGVEKLFF
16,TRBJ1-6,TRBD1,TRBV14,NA,TGTGCCAGCAGCCGACAGGGAAGCTCCTATAATTCACCCCTCCACTTT,CASSRQGSSYNSPLHF
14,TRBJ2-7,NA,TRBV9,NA,TGTGCCAGCAGCGCGAACACAGTAGGATACGAGCAGTACTTC,CASSANTVGYEQYF
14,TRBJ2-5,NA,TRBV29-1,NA,TGCAGCGTTGAATCGGTCCTCCCTAGCGAGACCCAGTACTTC,CSVESVLPSETQYF
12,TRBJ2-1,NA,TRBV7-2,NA,TGTGCCAGCAGCTCCTACAAGGGTGAGCAGTTCTTC,CASSSYKGEQFF
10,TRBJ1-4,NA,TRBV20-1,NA,TGCAGTGCTAGTGGAGAAAAACTGTTTTTT,CSASGEKLFF
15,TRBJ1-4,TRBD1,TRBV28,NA,TGTGCCAGCAGCGGACAGGGCCTTTCTAATGAAAAACTGTTTTTT,CASSGQGLSNEKLFF
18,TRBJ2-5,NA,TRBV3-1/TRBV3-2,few,TGTGCCAGCAGCCACTGGTCTGGCGGGGGCGACCTCAGGGAGACCCAGTACTTC,CASSHWSGGGDLRETQYF